This T cell receptor beta chain was profiled in a study of T cell responses to AZD1222 COVID-19 vaccine. For the study at large: The analysis combined second doses at about 4 or about 12 weeks.

The repertoire was sequenced with immunoSEQ multiplex PCR; TCRdb's copy has only in-frame clones and lacks some. The sample consists of approximately 90,000 clones, 75% to 90% of them appearing once. The CDR3 is made up of 18 amino acids. CDR1 is MDHEN and CDR2 is SYDVKM in the germline V gene. V shed 5 bases, J shed 1 base, and the junction held 16 bases outside the gene matches. This clone was counted once. The antigen remains unidentified. Points from the study as a whole: Compared with day 0, the breadth and depth of the Spike-specific TCR repertoire rose significantly after two doses of AZD1222. Close to half of spike-specific TCRs reportedly recognize unmutated variant regions.

Sequencing was performed on peripheral blood, taken on day 0 of AZD1222 vaccination. This clonotype originated in an adult in good health. The chain links TRBV28 to TRBJ1-1, with TRBD1 matching over 7 bases. CDR3 in amino acids: CASSAYQGGFHQNTEAFF. The CDR3 DNA sequence: TGTGCCAGCAGTGCATATCAGGGGGGTTTCCACCAGAACACTGAAGCTTTCTTT.